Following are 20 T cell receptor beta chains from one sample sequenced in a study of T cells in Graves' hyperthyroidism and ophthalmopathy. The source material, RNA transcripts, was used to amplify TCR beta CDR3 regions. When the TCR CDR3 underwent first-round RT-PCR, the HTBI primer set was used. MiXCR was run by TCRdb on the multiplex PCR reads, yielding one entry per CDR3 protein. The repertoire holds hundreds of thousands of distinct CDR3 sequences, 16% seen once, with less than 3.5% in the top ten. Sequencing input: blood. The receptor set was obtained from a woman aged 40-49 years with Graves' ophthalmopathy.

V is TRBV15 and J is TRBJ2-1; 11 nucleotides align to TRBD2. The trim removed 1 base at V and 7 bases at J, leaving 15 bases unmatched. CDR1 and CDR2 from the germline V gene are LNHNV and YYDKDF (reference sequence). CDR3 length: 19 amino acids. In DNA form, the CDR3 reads TGTGCCACCAGCAGAGTTGGACAGGGGTCGACTAGCGGGATTAATGAGCAGTTCTTC. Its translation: CATSRVGQGSTSGINEQFF.

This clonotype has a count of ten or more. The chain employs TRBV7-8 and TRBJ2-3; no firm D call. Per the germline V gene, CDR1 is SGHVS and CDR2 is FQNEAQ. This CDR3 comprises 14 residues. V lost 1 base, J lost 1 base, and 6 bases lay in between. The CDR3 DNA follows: TGTGCCAGCAGCTTAGTTCTTGGCACAGATACGCAGTATTTT. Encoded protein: CASSLVLGTDTQYF. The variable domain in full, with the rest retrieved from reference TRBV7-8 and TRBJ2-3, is GAGVSQSPRYKVAKRGQDVALRCDPISGHVSLFWYQQALGQGPEFLTYFQNEAQLDKSGLPSDRFFAERPEGSVSTLKIQRTQQEDSAVYLCASSLVLGTDTQYFGPGTRLTVL.

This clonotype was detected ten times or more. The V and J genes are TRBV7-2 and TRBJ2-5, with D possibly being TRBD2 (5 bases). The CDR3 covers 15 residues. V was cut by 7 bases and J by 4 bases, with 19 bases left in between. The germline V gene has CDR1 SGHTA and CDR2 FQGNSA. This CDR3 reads CASTPQVGKGETQYF. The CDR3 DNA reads TGTGCCAGCACCCCCCAGGTCGGGAAGGGAGAGACCCAGTACTTC.

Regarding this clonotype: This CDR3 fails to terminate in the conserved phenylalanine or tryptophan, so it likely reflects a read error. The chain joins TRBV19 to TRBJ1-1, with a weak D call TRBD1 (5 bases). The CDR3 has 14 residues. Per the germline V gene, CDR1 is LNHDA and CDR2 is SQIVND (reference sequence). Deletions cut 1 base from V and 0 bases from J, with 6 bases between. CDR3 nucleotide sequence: TGTGCCAGTAGTATAGGCAGGGTGAACACTGAAGCTTTCTCT. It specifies CASSIGRVNTEAFS.

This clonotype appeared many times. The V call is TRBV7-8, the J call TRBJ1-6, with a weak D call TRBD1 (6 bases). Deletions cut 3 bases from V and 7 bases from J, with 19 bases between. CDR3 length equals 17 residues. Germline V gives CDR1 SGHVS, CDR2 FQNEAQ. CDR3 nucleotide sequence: TGTGCCAGCAGCTTCTTCGCTGGTGGGGGCGAAAATTCACCCCTCCACTTT. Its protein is CASSFFAGGGENSPLHF. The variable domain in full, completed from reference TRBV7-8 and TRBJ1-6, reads GAGVSQSPRYKVAKRGQDVALRCDPISGHVSLFWYQQALGQGPEFLTYFQNEAQLDKSGLPSDRFFAERPEGSVSTLKIQRTQQEDSAVYLCASSFFAGGGENSPLHFGNGTRLTVT.

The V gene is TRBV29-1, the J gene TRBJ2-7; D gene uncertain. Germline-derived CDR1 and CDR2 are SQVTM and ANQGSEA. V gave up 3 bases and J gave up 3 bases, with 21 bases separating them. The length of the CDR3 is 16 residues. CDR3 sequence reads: CSVDSTLESTLYEQYF. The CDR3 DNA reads TGCAGCGTTGACAGTACCCTGGAATCGACCCTCTACGAGCAGTACTTC.

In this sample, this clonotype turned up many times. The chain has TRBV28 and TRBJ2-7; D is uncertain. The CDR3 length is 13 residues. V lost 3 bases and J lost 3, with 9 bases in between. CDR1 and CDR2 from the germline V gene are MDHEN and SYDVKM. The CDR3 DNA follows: TGTGCCAGCAGTTTGCGGAACCTCTACGAGCAGTACTTC. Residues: CASSLRNLYEQYF. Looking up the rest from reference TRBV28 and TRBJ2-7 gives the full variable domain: DVKVTQSSRYLVKRTGEKVFLECVQDMDHENMFWYRQDPGLGLRLIYFSYDVKMKEKGDIPEGYSVSREKKERFSLILESASTNQTSMYLCASSLRNLYEQYFGPGTRLTVT.

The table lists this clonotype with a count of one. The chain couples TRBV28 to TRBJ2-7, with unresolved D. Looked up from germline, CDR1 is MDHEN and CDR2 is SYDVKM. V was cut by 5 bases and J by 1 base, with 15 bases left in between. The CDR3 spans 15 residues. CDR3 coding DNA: TGTGCCAGCAGTCCGCACTCCGGCCCGTCCTACGAGCAGTACTTC. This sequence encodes CASSPHSGPSYEQYF.

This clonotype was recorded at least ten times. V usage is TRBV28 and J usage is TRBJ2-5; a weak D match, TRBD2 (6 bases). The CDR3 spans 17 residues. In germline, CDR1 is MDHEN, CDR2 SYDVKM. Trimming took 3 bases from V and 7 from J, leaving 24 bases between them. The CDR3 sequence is CASSFILSVGGMGTQYF. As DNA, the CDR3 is TGTGCCAGCAGTTTCATCTTGAGCGTCGGAGGGATGGGGACCCAGTACTTC.

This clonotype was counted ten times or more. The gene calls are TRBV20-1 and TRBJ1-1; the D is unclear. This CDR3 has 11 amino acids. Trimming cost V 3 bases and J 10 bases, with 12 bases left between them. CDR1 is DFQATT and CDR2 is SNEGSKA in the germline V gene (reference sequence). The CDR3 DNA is TGCAGTGCTAGCGCAGTCGTAGGAGCTTTCTTT. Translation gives CSASAVVGAFF.

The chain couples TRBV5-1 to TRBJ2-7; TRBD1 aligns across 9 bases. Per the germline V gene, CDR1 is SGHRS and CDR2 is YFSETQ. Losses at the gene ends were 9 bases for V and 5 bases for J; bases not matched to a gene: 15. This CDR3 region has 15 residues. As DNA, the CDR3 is TGCGCCACCGCTATTGGGGGGACAGGGTCTGACGAGCAGTACTTC. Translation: CATAIGGTGSDEQYF.

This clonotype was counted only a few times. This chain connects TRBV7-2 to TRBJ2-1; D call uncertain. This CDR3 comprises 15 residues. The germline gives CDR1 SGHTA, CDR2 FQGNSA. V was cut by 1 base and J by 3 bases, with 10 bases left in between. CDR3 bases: TGTGCCAGCAGCTTAGTTCGTGGGGACTACAATGAGCAGTTCTTC. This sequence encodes CASSLVRGDYNEQFF.

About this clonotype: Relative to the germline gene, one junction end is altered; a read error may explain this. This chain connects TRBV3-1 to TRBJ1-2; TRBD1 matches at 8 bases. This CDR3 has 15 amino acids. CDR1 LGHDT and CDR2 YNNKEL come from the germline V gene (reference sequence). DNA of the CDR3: TGCGCCGGCACCCATTCCGCCCAGGGGGCCGTAGGCTACACCTTC. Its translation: CAGTHSAQGAVGYTF.

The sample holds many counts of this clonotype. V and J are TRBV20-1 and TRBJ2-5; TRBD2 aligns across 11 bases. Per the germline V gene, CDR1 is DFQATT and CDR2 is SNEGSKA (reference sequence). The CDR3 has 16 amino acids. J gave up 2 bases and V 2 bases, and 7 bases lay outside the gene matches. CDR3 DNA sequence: TGCAGTGCTAGAAGGCTAGCGGGGGGTGAGCAAGAGACCCAGTACTTC. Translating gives CSARRLAGGEQETQYF.

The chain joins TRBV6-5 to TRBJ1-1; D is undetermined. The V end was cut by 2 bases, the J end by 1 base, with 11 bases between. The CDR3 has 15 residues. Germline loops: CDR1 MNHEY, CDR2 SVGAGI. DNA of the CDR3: TGTGCCAGCAGTTACGGGAGGGCCCAGAACACTGAAGCTTTCTTT. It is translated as CASSYGRAQNTEAFF.

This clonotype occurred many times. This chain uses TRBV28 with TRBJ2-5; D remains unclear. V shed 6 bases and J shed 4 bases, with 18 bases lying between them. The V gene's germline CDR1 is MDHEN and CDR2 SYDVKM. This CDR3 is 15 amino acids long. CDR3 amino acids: CASSLRRLTGETQYF. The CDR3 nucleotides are TGTGCCAGCAGCCTGCGCCGCCTAACGGGAGAGACCCAGTACTTC.

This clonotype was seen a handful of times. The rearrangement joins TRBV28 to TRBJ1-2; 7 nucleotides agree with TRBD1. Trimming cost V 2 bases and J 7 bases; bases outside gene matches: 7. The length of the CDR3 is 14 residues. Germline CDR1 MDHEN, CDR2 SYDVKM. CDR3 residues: CASSLRDSSGGYTF. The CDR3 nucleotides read TGTGCCAGCAGTTTACGGGACAGCTCGGGTGGCTACACCTTC.

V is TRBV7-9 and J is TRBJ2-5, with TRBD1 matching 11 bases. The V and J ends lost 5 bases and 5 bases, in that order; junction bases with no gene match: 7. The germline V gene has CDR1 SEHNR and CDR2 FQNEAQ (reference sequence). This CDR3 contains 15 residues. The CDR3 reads CASSRTGGVWETQYF. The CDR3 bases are TGTGCCAGCAGCCGGACAGGGGGCGTGTGGGAGACCCAGTACTTC. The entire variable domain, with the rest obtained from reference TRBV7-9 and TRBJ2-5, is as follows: DTGVSQNPRHKITKRGQNVTFRCDPISEHNRLYWYRQTLGQGPEFLTYFQNEAQLEKSRLLSDRFSAERPKGSFSTLEIQRTEQGDSAMYLCASSRTGGVWETQYFGPGTRLLVL.

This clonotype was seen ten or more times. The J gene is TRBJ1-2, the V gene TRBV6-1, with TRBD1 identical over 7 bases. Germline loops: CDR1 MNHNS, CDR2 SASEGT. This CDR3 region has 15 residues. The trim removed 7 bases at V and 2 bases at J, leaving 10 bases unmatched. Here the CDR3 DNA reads TGTGCCAGCAAGAGGACAGGATGGGAAAACTATGGCTACACCTTC. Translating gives CASKRTGWENYGYTF.

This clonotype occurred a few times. Written as DNA, the CDR3 is TGTGCCAGCAGCGTAGGTGGACTAGTTAGCGGTGAGCAGTTCTTC. This codes for CASSVGGLVSGEQFF. V is TRBV9 and J is TRBJ2-1; 7 bases align to TRBD2. The germline V gene has CDR1 SGDLS and CDR2 YYNGEE. Trimming removed 0 bases from V and 9 bases from J; junction bases left unmatched: 9. The CDR3 spans 15 residues. Supplemented by reference TRBV9 and TRBJ2-1, the full variable domain reads DSGVTQTPKHLITATGQRVTLRCSPRSGDLSVYWYQQSLDQGLQFLIQYYNGEERAKGNILERFSAQQFPDLHSELNLSSLELGDSALYFCASSVGGLVSGEQFFGPGTRLTVL.